What follows are 8 T cell receptor beta chains derived from one specimen sequenced in a study of graft-versus-host responses after intestinal transplantation. Assay: immunoSEQ multiplex PCR; the TCRdb copy retains only in-frame clones and omits some. The sample carries under 100,000 clones, 80% to 95% recorded once. For these TCRs, the target antigens are not known. The material was unstimulated CD8+ T cells sorted from spleen or lymph node cells, obtained before transplant. Receptor source: a human donor who was the organ donor for an intestinal transplant.

The chain couples TRBV11-1 to TRBJ2-7; the match to TRBD1 covers 10 bases. This CDR3 contains 13 residues. The junction had 0 bases not matched to a gene; V was cut back by 4 bases and J by 3 bases. CDR1 and CDR2 (germline): SGHAT, FQDESV (reference sequence). This chain's CDR3 is CASSWDRGYEQYF. CDR3 nucleotide sequence: TGTGCCAGCAGCTGGGACAGGGGCTACGAGCAGTACTTC.

In this sample, this clone turned up once. The chain joins TRBV11-2 to TRBJ2-5; TRBD1 matches at 12 bases. Germline V CDR1 and CDR2: SGHAT, FQNNGV. The CDR3 spans 16 residues. V gave up 5 bases and J gave up 4 bases; unmatched junction bases: 8. DNA for the CDR3: TGTGCCAGCAGCCCCGGGACAGGGGGCCCAGGAGAGACCCAGTACTTC. Translated, it gives CASSPGTGGPGETQYF.

This chain links TRBV11-2 with TRBJ2-7; 8 nucleotides match TRBD1. The CDR3 has 15 residues. With V trimmed by 1 base and J by 3 bases, 5 bases remained unmatched. CDR1 is SGHAT and CDR2 is FQNNGV in the germline V gene. The CDR3: CASSLAGTGVYEQYF. The DNA of the CDR3 is TGTGCCAGCAGCTTAGCTGGGACAGGAGTCTACGAGCAGTACTTC. Full variable domain (outside the CDR3, taken from reference TRBV11-2 and TRBJ2-7): EAGVAQSPRYKIIEKRQSVAFWCNPISGHATLYWYQQILGQGPKLLIQFQNNGVVDDSQLPKDRFSAERLKGVDSTLKIQPAKLEDSAVYLCASSLAGTGVYEQYFGPGTRLTVT.

This sequence joins TRBV27 and TRBJ2-2; D unresolved. V lost 0 bases and J 6 bases, leaving 5 bases between the germline ends. CDR3 size: 13 residues. Germline CDR1 MNHEY, CDR2 SMNVEV (reference sequence). The CDR3 DNA sequence: TGTGCCAGCAGTTTATCCCTCGCCGGGGAGCTGTTTTTT. It is translated as CASSLSLAGELFF.

J is TRBJ1-1 and V is TRBV6-5; 10 bases are a match to TRBD1. The germline V gene has CDR1 MNHEY and CDR2 SVGAGI. V lost 2 bases, J lost 6 bases, and 0 bases stayed unmatched. This CDR3 is built from 13 residues. The CDR3 sequence: CASSYGTGAEAFF. CDR3 DNA: TGTGCCAGCAGTTACGGGACAGGGGCTGAAGCTTTCTTT.

Worth noting for this clone: One end of the junction does not line up with germline, which may come from a read error. J is TRBJ2-1 and V is TRBV5-6; a weak D match, TRBD1 (5 bases). This CDR3 is built from 16 residues. Germline V gene lookup returns CDR1 SGHDT and CDR2 YYEEEE. CDR3 bases: TGTACCAGCAGCCCCTATGTAGGGGCGGTATACAATGAGCAGTTCTTC. Residues: CTSSPYVGAVYNEQFF.

This clone was observed a single time. In DNA form, the CDR3 reads TGTGCCAGCAGGCCGTCCGGGACAAGCCCCTACGAGCAGTACTTC. This encodes CASRPSGTSPYEQYF. The V gene is TRBV2, the J gene TRBJ2-7; D perhaps matches TRBD1 (6 bases). Germline CDR1 and CDR2: SNHLY and FYNNEI. CDR3 size: 15 residues. Trimming took 6 bases from V and 2 from J, leaving 17 bases between them.

The chain links TRBV7-2 to TRBJ2-2, with a possible D match to TRBD2 (6 bases). This CDR3 contains 13 residues. The germline V and J ends were trimmed by 9 bases and 1 base, with 9 bases remaining between them. CDR1 is SGHTA, CDR2 FQGNSA, per germline. The CDR3 protein is CARSGVNTGELFF. CDR3 DNA: TGTGCCAGGTCGGGAGTGAACACCGGGGAGCTGTTTTTT. Full variable domain (missing parts from reference TRBV7-2 and TRBJ2-2): GAGVSQSPSNKVTEKGKDVELRCDPISGHTALYWYRQSLGQGLEFLIYFQGNSAPDKSGLPSDRFSAERTGGSVSTLTIQRTQQEDSAVYLCARSGVNTGELFFGEGSRLTVL.